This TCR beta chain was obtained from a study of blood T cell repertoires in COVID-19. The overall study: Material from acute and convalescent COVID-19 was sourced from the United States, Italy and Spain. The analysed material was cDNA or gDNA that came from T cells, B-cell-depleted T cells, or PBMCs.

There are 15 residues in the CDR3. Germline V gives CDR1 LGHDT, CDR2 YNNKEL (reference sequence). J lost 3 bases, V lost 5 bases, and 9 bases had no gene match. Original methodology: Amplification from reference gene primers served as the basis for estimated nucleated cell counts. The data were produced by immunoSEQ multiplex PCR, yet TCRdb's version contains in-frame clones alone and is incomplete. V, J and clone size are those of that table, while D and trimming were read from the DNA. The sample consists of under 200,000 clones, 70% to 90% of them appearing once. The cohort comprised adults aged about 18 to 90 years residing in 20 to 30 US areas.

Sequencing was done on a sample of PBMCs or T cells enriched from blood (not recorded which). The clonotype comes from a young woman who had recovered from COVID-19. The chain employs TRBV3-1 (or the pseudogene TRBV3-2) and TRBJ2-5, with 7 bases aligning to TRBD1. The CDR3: CASSDRQGLEETQYF. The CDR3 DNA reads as TGTGCCAGCAGCGATCGACAGGGATTAGAAGAGACCCAGTACTTC.